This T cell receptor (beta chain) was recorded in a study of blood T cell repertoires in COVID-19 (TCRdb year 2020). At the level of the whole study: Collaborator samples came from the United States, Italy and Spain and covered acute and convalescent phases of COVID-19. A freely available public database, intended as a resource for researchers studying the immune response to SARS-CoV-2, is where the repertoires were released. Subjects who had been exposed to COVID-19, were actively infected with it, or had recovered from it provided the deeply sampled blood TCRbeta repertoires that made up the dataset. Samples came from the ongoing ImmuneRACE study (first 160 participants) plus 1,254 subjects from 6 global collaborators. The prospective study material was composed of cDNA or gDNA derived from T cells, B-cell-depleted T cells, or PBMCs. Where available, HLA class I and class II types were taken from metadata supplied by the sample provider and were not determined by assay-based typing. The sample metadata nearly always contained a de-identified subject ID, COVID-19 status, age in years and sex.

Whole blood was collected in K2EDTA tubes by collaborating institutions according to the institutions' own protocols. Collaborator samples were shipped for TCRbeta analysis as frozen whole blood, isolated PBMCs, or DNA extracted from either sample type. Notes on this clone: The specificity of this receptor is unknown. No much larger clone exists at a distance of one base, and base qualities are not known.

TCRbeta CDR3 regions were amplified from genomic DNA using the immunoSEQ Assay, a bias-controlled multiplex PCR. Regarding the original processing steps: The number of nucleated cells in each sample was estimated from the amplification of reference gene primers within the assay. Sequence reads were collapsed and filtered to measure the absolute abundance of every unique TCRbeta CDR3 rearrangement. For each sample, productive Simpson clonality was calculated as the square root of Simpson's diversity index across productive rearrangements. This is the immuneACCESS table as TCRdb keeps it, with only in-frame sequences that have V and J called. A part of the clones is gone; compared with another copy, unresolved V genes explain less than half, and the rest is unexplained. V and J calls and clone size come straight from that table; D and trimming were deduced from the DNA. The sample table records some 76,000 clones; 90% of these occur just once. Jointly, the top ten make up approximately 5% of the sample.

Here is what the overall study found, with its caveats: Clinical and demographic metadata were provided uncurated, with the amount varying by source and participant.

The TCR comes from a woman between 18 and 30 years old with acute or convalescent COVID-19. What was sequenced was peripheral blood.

The DNA sequence is TGTGCCAGCAGCGTGGGACAGGGAGACACTGAAGCTTTCTTT. Translated, it gives CASSVGQGDTEAFF. This receptor chain uses TRBV5-6 and TRBJ1-1, and TRBD1 aligns with 9 junction nucleotides. For CDR1 and CDR2, the germline V gene lists SGHDT and YYEEEE. Inclusive of the bounding cysteine and phenylalanine, the CDR3 is 14 residues long. The read is trimmed to its CDR3 DNA, 42 bases read in frame from base 1. The V end gives up 4 bases and the J end 3 bases, leaving 4 bases in the junction not matched to a gene.